Listed here are 25 T cell receptor beta chains from one sample, sequenced in a study of T-cell memory formation after mild COVID-19. TCRdb re-called the 5' RACE reads through MiXCR, storing one row per CDR3 protein. The sample holds about 400,000 distinct CDR3 sequences, roughly 15% seen once. Sequencing was carried out using PBMCs or a T cell subset sorted from them (not recorded which). Receptor source: a man aged 18 to 29 who had mild COVID-19 (a few samples of this study predate the infection). Cell type and time point are not known.

The chain carries TRBV3-1 and TRBJ1-2; D unresolved. The CDR3 runs to 14 residues. Germline CDR1 and CDR2: LGHDT and YNNKEL (reference sequence). Trimming pared 0 bases from V and 4 bases from J, leaving 9 bases between. Here the CDR3 DNA reads TGTGCCAGCAGCCAAGAACTGGGCCCCTATGGCTACACCTTC. Translated: CASSQELGPYGYTF.

The chain employs TRBV11-2 and TRBJ2-7, with D possibly matching TRBD2 (5 bases). The CDR3 is made up of 11 amino acids. V dropped 6 bases and J dropped 7 bases, with 10 bases sitting between them. Germline-derived CDR1 and CDR2 are SGHAT and FQNNGV. The CDR3: CASRARGEQYF. For the CDR3, the DNA is TGTGCCAGCAGAGCGCGAGGGGAGCAGTACTTC.

Here the CDR3 DNA reads TGTGCCAGCAGCACCAACCCAGGGGTCGGGGGCGGTCAGCCCCAGCATTTT. Its protein is CASSTNPGVGGGQPQHF. The chain links TRBV7-8 to TRBJ1-5, with TRBD1 as a possible D gene (6 bases). Trimming stripped 5 bases from V and 6 bases from J, with 23 bases between. The CDR3 covers 17 residues. Germline values: CDR1 SGHVS, CDR2 FQNEAQ.

This clonotype has a handful of counts. The rearrangement uses TRBV5-1 and TRBJ2-1, with D possibly being TRBD2 (7 bases). Trimming pared 7 bases from V and 7 bases from J, leaving 21 bases between. The V gene's germline CDR1 is SGHRS and CDR2 YFSETQ. The CDR3 is 15 residues long. The CDR3, as DNA: TGCGCCAGCGGAGACCCCGGGGGGCTGTTTAATGAGCAGTTCTTC. Translated: CASGDPGGLFNEQFF.

The chain carries TRBV7-2 and TRBJ2-3; 8 bases fit TRBD2. Germline CDR1 is SGHTA and CDR2 is FQGNSA. CDR3 size: 16 residues. J gave up 3 bases and V 1 base, and 6 bases lay outside the gene matches. The CDR3 sequence is CASSLGAGVRTDTQYF. DNA of the CDR3: TGTGCCAGCAGCTTAGGAGCGGGGGTCCGGACAGATACGCAGTATTTT.

This clonotype was seen more than once but under ten times. The chain combines TRBV21-1 with TRBJ1-1; TRBD1, the D gene given by the table, was not confirmed from the DNA. TRBV21-1 is reported as a pseudogene. This CDR3 has 10 amino acids. CDR3 in DNA: TGTGCCAGCAGCACCCGGGGGGCTTTCTTT. Translation gives CASSTRGAFF.

This rearrangement joins TRBV4-3 to TRBJ2-2; D uncertain. Germline V lookup: CDR1 LGHNA, CDR2 YSLEER. The CDR3 consists of 14 residues. V lost 2 bases and J 0 bases, leaving 4 bases between the germline ends. CDR3: CASSQHTNTGELFF. CDR3 DNA: TGCGCCAGCAGCCAACATACGAACACCGGGGAGCTGTTTTTT.

The V call is TRBV19, the J call TRBJ2-7, with 12 bases identical to TRBD2. Trimming at V came to 5 bases and at J to 0 bases, leaving 8 bases not matched to a gene. The CDR3 has 17 residues. Germline CDR1 LNHDA, CDR2 SQIVND (reference sequence). The CDR3 reads CASSSTSTSGGSYEQYF. In DNA, the CDR3 is TGTGCCAGTAGTTCCACATCGACTAGCGGGGGCTCCTACGAGCAGTACTTC.

The chain employs TRBV20-1 and TRBJ2-3; TRBD1 might be the D (6 bases). This CDR3 has 13 residues. CDR1 and CDR2 (germline): DFQATT, SNEGSKA (reference sequence). Trimming left V 3 bases short and J 3 bases short, with 10 bases between. The CDR3 region is CSARRGQTDTQYF. The CDR3 DNA follows: TGCAGTGCTAGGAGAGGACAGACAGATACGCAGTATTTT.

Only a few counts were recorded for this clonotype. The genes are TRBV6-6 and TRBJ1-2; 8 bases fit TRBD1. V shed 2 bases, J shed 4 bases, and the junction held 6 bases outside the gene matches. Per the germline V gene, CDR1 is MNHNY and CDR2 is SVGAGI (reference sequence). The CDR3 is 15 residues long. CDR3 amino acids: CASSYEPGQVYGYTF. The CDR3, as DNA: TGTGCCAGCAGTTACGAACCGGGACAGGTCTATGGCTACACCTTC.

This clonotype has only one observation. V gene TRBV7-9 combines with J gene TRBJ1-2; 12 bases fit TRBD1. Germline V lookup: CDR1 SEHNR, CDR2 FQNEAQ (reference sequence). With 5 bases clipped from V and 8 bases from J, the junction kept 6 bases outside the gene matches. The CDR3 extends over 14 amino acids. CDR3 protein: CASSPGTGGWGYTF. The CDR3 nucleotides are TGTGCCAGCAGCCCCGGGACAGGGGGCTGGGGCTACACCTTC. The full variable domain, with the rest looked up from reference TRBV7-9 and TRBJ1-2, is DTGVSQNPRHKITKRGQNVTFRCDPISEHNRLYWYRQTLGQGPEFLTYFQNEAQLEKSRLLSDRFSAERPKGSFSTLEIQRTEQGDSAMYLCASSPGTGGWGYTFGSGTRLTVV.

The chain has TRBV20-1 and TRBJ2-6, with D unresolved. Trimming cost V 0 bases and J 2 bases, with 8 bases left between them. Per germline, CDR1 DFQATT and CDR2 SNEGSKA (reference sequence). The CDR3 length is 15 residues. CDR3 protein: CSARDLLTGANVLTF. In DNA, the CDR3 is TGCAGTGCTAGAGATCTGCTAACTGGGGCCAACGTCCTGACTTTC.

The chain couples TRBV28 to TRBJ1-5, with D perhaps TRBD1 (5 bases). The CDR3 contains 13 residues. V was pared by 6 bases and J by 3 bases, with 9 bases between. CDR1 is MDHEN, CDR2 SYDVKM, per germline. The CDR3 protein is CASRRDPNQPQHF. The CDR3 DNA follows: TGTGCCAGCAGACGGGACCCCAATCAGCCCCAGCATTTT.

The CDR3 nucleotides read TGCGCCAGCAGCCAAGTACAGGGAGTGAACACTGAAGCTTTCTTT. This gives the protein CASSQVQGVNTEAFF. This rearrangement joins TRBV4-3 to TRBJ1-1, with D possibly TRBD1 on 6 matching bases. The germline V and J ends were trimmed by 1 base and 0 bases, with 9 bases remaining between them. CDR3 size: 15 residues. CDR1 LGHNA and CDR2 YSLEER come from the germline V gene.

The V call is TRBV20-1, the J call TRBJ2-7, with D possibly being TRBD2 (5 bases). The V end lost 1 base, the J end lost 3 bases, and 10 bases lay between the germline ends. The CDR3 is made up of 13 amino acids. In germline, CDR1 is DFQATT, CDR2 SNEGSKA (reference sequence). CDR3 coding DNA: TGCAGTGCTAGAGGGCCTAGCAGCTACGAGCAGTACGTC. Its protein product is CSARGPSSYEQYV.

In its sample, this clonotype was seen a few times. The chain is built from TRBV6-5 and TRBJ2-5; 12 bases map to TRBD2. Trimming took 0 bases from V and 5 from J; bases not matched to a gene: 7. Looked up from germline, CDR1 is MNHEY and CDR2 is SVGAGI. The CDR3 runs to 17 residues. This CDR3 reads CASSYSASGGAGETQYF. The CDR3 DNA reads TGTGCCAGCAGTTACTCGGCTAGCGGGGGGGCCGGTGAGACCCAGTACTTC.

This chain links TRBV20-1 with TRBJ2-1; 7 bases agree with TRBD2. The germline CDR1 and CDR2 sequences are DFQATT and SNEGSKA (reference sequence). With 1 base clipped from V and 3 bases from J, the junction kept 3 bases outside the gene matches. The CDR3 contains 14 residues. CDR3 amino acids: CSARAGGNYNEQFF. Written as DNA, the CDR3 is TGCAGTGCTAGAGCGGGGGGAAACTACAATGAGCAGTTCTTC.

In its sample, this clonotype was seen a few times. The rearrangement joins TRBV19 to TRBJ2-3; either TRBD1 or TRBD2 may supply D (6 bases each). The CDR3 runs to 15 residues. From germline, CDR1 is LNHDA and CDR2 SQIVND (reference sequence). Trimming shortened V by 3 bases and J by 2 bases, and 12 bases separated the two germline ends. CDR3 sequence: CASSIRGPATDTQYF. The CDR3 bases are TGTGCCAGTAGTATCCGGGGGCCGGCCACAGATACGCAGTATTTT.

V usage is TRBV6-2 or TRBV6-3 and J usage is TRBJ2-7; 8 bases match TRBD1. Per germline, CDR1 MNHEY and CDR2 SVGEGT. The CDR3 covers 14 residues. J was trimmed by 7 bases and V by 6 bases; bases with no gene match: 11. The CDR3 coding sequence is TGTGCCAGCAGCCAGGGACAGGCCCGGAGGGAGCAGTACGTC. Translating it yields CASSQGQARREQYV.

In its sample, this clonotype was seen a few times. The chain links TRBV12-3 or TRBV12-4 to TRBJ2-2; 7 nucleotides line up with TRBD2. The junction had 5 bases not matched to a gene; V was cut back by 6 bases and J by 4 bases. The CDR3 length is 14 residues. The CDR3 nucleotides read TGTGCCAGCAGGGGGGGAGGGGCCACCGGGGAGCTGTTTTTT. Translated, it gives CASRGGGATGELFF.

This clonotype has more than one count but fewer than ten. V usage is TRBV9 and J usage is TRBJ2-3; TRBD1 or TRBD2 may be the D gene (6 bases each). The germline V and J ends were trimmed by 0 bases and 2 bases, with 10 bases remaining between them. CDR1 is SGDLS, CDR2 YYNGEE, per germline. This CDR3 has 15 amino acids. In DNA form, the CDR3 reads TGTGCCAGCAGCGTAGCCGGGGGCCCCACAGATACGCAGTATTTT. Its protein is CASSVAGGPTDTQYF.

This chain connects TRBV4-3 to TRBJ2-7; either TRBD1 or TRBD2 may supply D (5 bases each). Germline lookup yields CDR1 LGHNA and CDR2 YSLEER. The CDR3 contains 15 residues. The V and J ends lost 0 bases and 2 bases respectively, with 11 bases between them. In DNA form, the CDR3 reads TGCGCCAGCAGCCAAGAGTGGCAGGGACCCTACGAGCAGTACGTC. It translates to CASSQEWQGPYEQYV.

This clonotype has only a few counts. The chain couples TRBV4-1 to TRBJ2-7; either TRBD1 or TRBD2 may supply D (6 bases each). V was cut by 4 bases and J by 2 bases, with 15 bases left in between. CDR3 length: 15 residues. CDR1 MGHRA and CDR2 YSYEKL come from the germline V gene. CDR3 protein: CASSLNAGHPYEQYV. CDR3 coding DNA: TGCGCCAGCAGCCTCAACGCGGGACACCCCTACGAGCAGTACGTC.

This clonotype came up a few times. The CDR3 coding sequence is TGTGCCAGCAGCCAAGATTGGAAAAGGGCCGCAGATACGCAGTATTTT. Translated: CASSQDWKRAADTQYF. The chain joins TRBV14 to TRBJ2-3; D unresolved. Trimming took 0 bases from V and 4 from J, leaving 14 bases between them. The CDR3 length is 16 residues. The V gene's germline CDR1 is SGHDN and CDR2 FVKESK. The full variable domain, rest sourced from reference TRBV14 and TRBJ2-3, is EAGVTQFPSHSVIEKGQTVTLRCDPISGHDNLYWYRRVMGKEIKFLLHFVKESKQDESGMPNNRFLAERTGGTYSTLKVQPAELEDSGVYFCASSQDWKRAADTQYFGPGTRLTVL.

This clonotype was picked up a small number of times. This rearrangement joins TRBV5-1 to TRBJ2-3; 7 bases map to TRBD2. Germline CDR1 is SGHRS and CDR2 is YFSETQ. Unmatched junction bases numbered 12, after V lost 5 bases and J lost 3 bases. The CDR3 consists of 16 residues. Here the CDR3 reads CASRVGRRTITDTQYF. The CDR3 nucleotides are TGCGCCAGCAGGGTCGGGAGGCGGACCATTACAGATACGCAGTATTTT.